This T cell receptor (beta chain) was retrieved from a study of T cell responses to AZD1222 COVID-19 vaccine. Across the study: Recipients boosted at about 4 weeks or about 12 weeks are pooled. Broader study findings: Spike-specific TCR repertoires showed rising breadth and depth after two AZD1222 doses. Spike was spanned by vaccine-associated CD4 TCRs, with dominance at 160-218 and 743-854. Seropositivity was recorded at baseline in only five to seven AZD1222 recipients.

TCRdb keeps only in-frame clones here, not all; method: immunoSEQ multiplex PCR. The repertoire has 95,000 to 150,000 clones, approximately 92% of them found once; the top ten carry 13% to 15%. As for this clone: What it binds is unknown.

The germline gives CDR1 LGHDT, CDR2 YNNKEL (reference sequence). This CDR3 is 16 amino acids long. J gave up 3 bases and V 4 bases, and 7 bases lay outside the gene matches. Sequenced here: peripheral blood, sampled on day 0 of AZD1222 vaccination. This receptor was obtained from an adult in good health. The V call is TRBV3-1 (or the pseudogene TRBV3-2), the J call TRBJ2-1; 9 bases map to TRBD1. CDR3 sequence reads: CASSPPGQGVYNEQFF. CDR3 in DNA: TGTGCCAGCAGCCCCCCGGGACAGGGAGTCTACAATGAGCAGTTCTTC.